The 18 T cell receptor beta chains in this list originate from one sample, sequenced in a study of siplizumab effects on memory and regulatory T cells. Produced via immunoSEQ multiplex PCR; TCRdb's table is partial and in-frame only. Of 50,000 to 70,000 clones listed, roughly 96% are singletons. The sequenced sample was naive CD8+ T cells sorted from blood. These receptors all come from a human donor in good health.

The gene calls are TRBV7-8 and TRBJ1-5, with D tentatively TRBD1 (6 bases). CDR3 size: 14 residues. Germline CDR1 is SGHVS and CDR2 is FQNEAQ. V shed 2 bases and J shed 5 bases, with 10 bases lying between them. The CDR3 coding sequence is TGTGCCAGCAGCTTATCCCGGACAGATCAGCCCCAGCATTTT. This codes for CASSLSRTDQPQHF.

The CDR3 region is CASSVEVGGNEQFF. The CDR3 DNA is TGTGCCAGCAGCGTAGAGGTAGGGGGCAATGAGCAGTTCTTC. The rearrangement joins TRBV9 to TRBJ2-1; tentatively, D is TRBD1 (6 bases). This CDR3 is 14 amino acids long. The germline gives CDR1 SGDLS, CDR2 YYNGEE. Trimming stripped 0 bases from V and 6 bases from J, with 10 bases between.

The V call is TRBV19, the J call TRBJ2-2; D unclear. CDR1 LNHDA and CDR2 SQIVND come from the germline V gene (reference sequence). Trimming shortened V by 5 bases and J by 4 bases, and 17 bases separated the two germline ends. CDR3 length equals 16 residues. The CDR3 protein is CASSLPFAATTGELFF. Here the CDR3 DNA reads TGTGCCAGTAGTCTCCCCTTCGCGGCTACCACCGGGGAGCTGTTTTTT. Variable domain in full (rest from reference TRBV19 and TRBJ2-2): DGGITQSPKYLFRKEGQNVTLSCEQNLNHDAMYWYRQDPGQGLRLIYYSQIVNDFQKGDIAEGYSVSREKKESFPLTVTSAQKNPTAFYLCASSLPFAATTGELFFGEGSRLTVL.

The chain's CDR3 is CASSLAGREAGELFF. The CDR3 DNA reads TGTGCCAGCAGCTTGGCCGGCAGGGAGGCCGGGGAGCTGTTTTTT. The chain combines TRBV5-6 with TRBJ2-2; D possibly corresponds to TRBD2 (6 bases). The germline V gene has CDR1 SGHDT and CDR2 YYEEEE. CDR3 size: 15 residues. With 0 bases removed from V and 6 bases from J, the gap between germline ends came to 12 bases.

The rearrangement links TRBV7-6 to TRBJ2-5; D possibly uses TRBD1 or TRBD2 (6 bases each). This CDR3 spans 13 amino acids. Germline V gene lookup returns CDR1 SGHVS and CDR2 FNYEAQ. V dropped 1 base and J dropped 5 bases, with 8 bases sitting between them. CDR3 protein: CASSLGGGETQYF. The DNA of the CDR3 is TGTGCCAGCAGCTTAGGAGGGGGGGAGACCCAGTACTTC.

This chain joins TRBV7-2 and TRBJ2-3, with D perhaps assigned TRBD1 or TRBD2 (5 bases each). The CDR3 is 18 residues long. V shed 0 bases and J shed 0 bases, with 16 bases lying between them. CDR1 SGHTA and CDR2 FQGNSA come from the germline V gene. CDR3 residues: CASSLAAPGPSSTDTQYF. In nucleotides, the CDR3 is TGTGCCAGCAGCTTAGCCGCCCCGGGGCCGAGTAGCACAGATACGCAGTATTTT.

The rearrangement uses TRBV15 and TRBJ1-5; tentative D call: TRBD1 (5 bases). With 0 bases removed from V and 4 bases from J, the gap between germline ends came to 13 bases. The CDR3 loop spans 16 amino acids. Germline V lookup: CDR1 LNHNV, CDR2 YYDKDF (reference sequence). CDR3 region: CATSRDPLGGNQPQHF. The DNA of the CDR3 is TGTGCCACCAGCAGAGATCCATTGGGGGGAAATCAGCCCCAGCATTTT.

The chain couples TRBV11-2 to TRBJ2-1, with a tentative D call TRBD2 (6 bases). The CDR3 covers 16 residues. The germline V gene has CDR1 SGHAT and CDR2 FQNNGV. Trimming cost V 1 base and J 2 bases, with 12 bases left between them. CDR3 coding DNA: TGTGCCAGCAGCTTAGGGTATGGCGGGGCCTACAATGAGCAGTTCTTC. It codes for CASSLGYGGAYNEQFF.

V usage is TRBV10-2 and J usage is TRBJ2-5; 11 bases align to TRBD2. The CDR3 totals 17 residues. Trimming at V came to 1 base and at J to 5 bases, leaving 9 bases not matched to a gene. CDR1 WSHSY and CDR2 SAAADI come from the germline V gene. In DNA form, the CDR3 reads TGCGCCAGCAGTGAGTGGGCTAGCGGGGGGCATGAGGAGACCCAGTACTTC. This encodes CASSEWASGGHEETQYF.

The rearrangement uses TRBV6-5 and TRBJ1-2, with a tentative D call TRBD1 (6 bases). The CDR3 loop spans 13 amino acids. The V and J ends lost 2 bases and 7 bases respectively, with 11 bases between them. Germline assignment: CDR1 MNHEY and CDR2 SVGAGI. The CDR3 is CASSYAEGGGYTF. The CDR3 region has the DNA TGTGCCAGCAGTTACGCCGAGGGGGGTGGCTACACCTTC.

The chain carries TRBV29-1 and TRBJ1-1; the D gene is possibly TRBD1 (6 bases). Germline CDR1 SQVTM, CDR2 ANQGSEA. The V and J ends lost 3 bases and 1 base respectively, with 9 bases between them. The CDR3 sequence is 13 residues long. The CDR3 DNA reads TGCAGCGTTGAGTCAGGGGAGAACACTGAAGCTTTCTTT. This sequence encodes CSVESGENTEAFF. Full variable domain (remainder filled in from reference TRBV29-1 and TRBJ1-1): SAVISQKPSRDICQRGTSLTIQCQVDSQVTMMFWYRQQPGQSLTLIATANQGSEATYESGFVIDKFPISRPNLTFSTLTVSNMSPEDSSIYLCSVESGENTEAFFGQGTRLTVV.

The V call is TRBV7-2, the J call TRBJ2-1; possibly TRBD1 for D (6 bases). Deletions cut 5 bases from V and 2 bases from J, with 7 bases between. CDR3 length: 13 amino acids. Per the germline V gene, CDR1 is SGHTA and CDR2 is FQGNSA. The CDR3 sequence: CASSGGPYNEQFF. Written as DNA, the CDR3 is TGTGCCAGCAGCGGGGGCCCCTACAATGAGCAGTTCTTC.

This chain connects TRBV2 to TRBJ2-1; 11 bases match TRBD2. V was clipped by 2 bases and J by 9 bases; unmatched bases: 6. The CDR3 sequence is 15 residues long. CDR1 and CDR2 from the germline V gene are SNHLY and FYNNEI. The CDR3 bases are TGTGCCAGCAGTGAAAGCCGGCTAGCGGGGGGTGAGCAGTTCTTC. This codes for CASSESRLAGGEQFF.

This clone was seen once. The CDR3 is CASSVTGDNYGYTF. For the CDR3, the DNA is TGTGCCAGCAGTGTGACAGGGGACAACTATGGCTACACCTTC. The gene calls are TRBV28 and TRBJ1-2; 8 nucleotides agree with TRBD1. The CDR3 covers 14 residues. Per germline, CDR1 MDHEN and CDR2 SYDVKM. Losses at the gene ends were 5 bases for V and 2 bases for J; bases not matched to a gene: 4.

The V call is TRBV7-9, the J call TRBJ2-1; D uncertain. V was shortened by 7 bases and J by 5 bases, with 6 bases between the two germline ends. There are 11 residues in the CDR3. Germline CDR1 is SEHNR and CDR2 is FQNEAQ (reference sequence). The CDR3 DNA is TGTGCCAGCACCGAAAACAATGAGCAGTTCTTC. Residues: CASTENNEQFF.

The gene calls are TRBV9 and TRBJ1-3; TRBD1 is a possible D gene (5 bases). V was shortened by 0 bases and J by 4 bases, with 8 bases between the two germline ends. Germline V gene lookup returns CDR1 SGDLS and CDR2 YYNGEE. This CDR3 is built from 14 residues. The CDR3 nucleotides read TGTGCCAGCAGCGTAGCAGGGACCGGAAACACCATATATTTT. The encoded protein is CASSVAGTGNTIYF.

The chain has TRBV29-1 and TRBJ2-1; D remains ambiguous. The germline V and J ends were trimmed by 8 bases and 5 bases, with 7 bases remaining between them. Germline CDR1 is SQVTM and CDR2 is ANQGSEA. The CDR3 loop spans 10 amino acids. The DNA for the CDR3 is TGCAGCACCCGAAACAATGAGCAGTTCTTC. Encoded protein: CSTRNNEQFF.

This rearrangement joins TRBV6-6 to TRBJ1-2; the D gene is possibly TRBD1 (5 bases). The ends were cut back, 5 bases at V and 2 bases at J, with 9 bases in the middle. The CDR3 has 13 residues. Germline CDR1 and CDR2: MNHNY and SVGAGI (reference sequence). The CDR3 sequence: CASSPGQNYGYTF. CDR3 DNA sequence: TGTGCCAGCAGTCCAGGGCAGAACTATGGCTACACCTTC.